The text below deals with one T cell receptor (beta chain). The CDR3 totals 16 residues. Per germline, CDR1 SGHDN and CDR2 FVKESK. V lost 3 bases, J lost 4 bases, and 11 bases stayed unmatched. All enrollees were roughly 18 to 89 years old and from 24 US areas. Cohorts were based on clinical histories the participants reported. The data derive from a study of blood T cell repertoires in COVID-19. Study summary: Researchers got acute and convalescent COVID-19 samples from the United States, Italy and Spain.

Original analysis: Amplified reference gene primers provided the basis for estimating nucleated cell counts. Some clones are missing from TCRdb's copy, which holds only in-frame ones; the method was immunoSEQ multiplex PCR. V and J calls and clone size come straight from that table; D and trimming were deduced from the DNA. In the table there are some 260,000 clones, about 86% of which are singletons. The receptor was derived from a man under 40 with acute COVID-19. V gene TRBV14 combines with J gene TRBJ2-5, with 7 nucleotides matching TRBD2. Specimen: PBMCs or T cells enriched from blood (not recorded which). CDR3 coding DNA: TGTGCCAGCAGCCAGCTTGTTGGGACGGGAGGAGAGACCCAGTACTTC. As protein: CASSQLVGTGGETQYF.